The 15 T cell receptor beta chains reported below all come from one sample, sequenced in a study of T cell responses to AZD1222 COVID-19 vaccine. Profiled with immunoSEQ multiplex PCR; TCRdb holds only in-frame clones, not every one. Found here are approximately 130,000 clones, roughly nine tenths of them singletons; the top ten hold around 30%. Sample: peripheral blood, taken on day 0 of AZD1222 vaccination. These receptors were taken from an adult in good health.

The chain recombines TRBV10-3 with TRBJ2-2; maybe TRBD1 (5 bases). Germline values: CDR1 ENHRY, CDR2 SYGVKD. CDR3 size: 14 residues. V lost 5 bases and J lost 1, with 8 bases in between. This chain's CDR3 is CAISSQVNTGELFF. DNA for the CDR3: TGTGCCATCAGTTCACAGGTGAACACCGGGGAGCTGTTTTTT.

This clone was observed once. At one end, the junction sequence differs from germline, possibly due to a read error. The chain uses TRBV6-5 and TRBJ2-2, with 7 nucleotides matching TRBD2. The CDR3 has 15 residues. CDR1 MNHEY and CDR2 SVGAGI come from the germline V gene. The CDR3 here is CASSYGGGNTRELFF. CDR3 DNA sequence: TGTGCCAGCAGTTACGGGGGGGGGAACACCAGGGAGCTGTTTTTT.

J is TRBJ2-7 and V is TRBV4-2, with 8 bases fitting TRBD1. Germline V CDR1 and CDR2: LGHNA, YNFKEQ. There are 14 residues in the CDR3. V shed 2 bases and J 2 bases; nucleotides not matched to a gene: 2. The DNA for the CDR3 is TGTGCCAGCAGCCAACCGGACAGGGCCTACGAGCAGTACTTC. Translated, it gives CASSQPDRAYEQYF.

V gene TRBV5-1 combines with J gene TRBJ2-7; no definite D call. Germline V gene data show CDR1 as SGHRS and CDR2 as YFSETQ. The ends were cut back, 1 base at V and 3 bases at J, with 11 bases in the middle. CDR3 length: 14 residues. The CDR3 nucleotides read TGCGCCAGCAGCTTGTCCCAGATTAACTACGAGCAGTACTTC. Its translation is CASSLSQINYEQYF.

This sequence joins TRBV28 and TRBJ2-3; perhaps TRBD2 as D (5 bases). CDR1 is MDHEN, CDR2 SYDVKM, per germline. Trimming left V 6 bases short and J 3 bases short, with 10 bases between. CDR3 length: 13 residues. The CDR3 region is CASRSSGTDTQYF. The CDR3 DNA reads TGTGCCAGCAGGTCCAGCGGTACAGATACGCAGTATTTT. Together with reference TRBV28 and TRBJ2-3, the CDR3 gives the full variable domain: DVKVTQSSRYLVKRTGEKVFLECVQDMDHENMFWYRQDPGLGLRLIYFSYDVKMKEKGDIPEGYSVSREKKERFSLILESASTNQTSMYLCASRSSGTDTQYFGPGTRLTVL.

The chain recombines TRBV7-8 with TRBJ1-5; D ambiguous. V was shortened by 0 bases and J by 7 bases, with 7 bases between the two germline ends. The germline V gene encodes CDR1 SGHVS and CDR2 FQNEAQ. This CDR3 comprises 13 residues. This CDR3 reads CASSLALLQPQHF. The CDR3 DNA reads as TGTGCCAGCAGCTTAGCGCTTTTACAGCCCCAGCATTTT.

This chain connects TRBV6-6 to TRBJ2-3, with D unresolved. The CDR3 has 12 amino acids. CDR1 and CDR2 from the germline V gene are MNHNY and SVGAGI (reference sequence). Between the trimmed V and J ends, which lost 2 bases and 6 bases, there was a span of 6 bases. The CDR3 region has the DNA TGTGCCAGCAGTTACCACTGGGATACGCAGTATTTT. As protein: CASSYHWDTQYF.

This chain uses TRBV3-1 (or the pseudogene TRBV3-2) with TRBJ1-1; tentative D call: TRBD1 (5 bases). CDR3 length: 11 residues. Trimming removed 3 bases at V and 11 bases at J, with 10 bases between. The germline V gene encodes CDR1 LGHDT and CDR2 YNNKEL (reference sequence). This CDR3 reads CASSHGRGAFF. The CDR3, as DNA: TGTGCCAGCAGCCATGGACGGGGGGCTTTCTTT.

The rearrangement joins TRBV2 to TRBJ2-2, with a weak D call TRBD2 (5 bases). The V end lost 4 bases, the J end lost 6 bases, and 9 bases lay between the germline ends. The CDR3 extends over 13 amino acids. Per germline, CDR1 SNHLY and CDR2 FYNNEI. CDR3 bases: TGTGCCAGCAGTGGAGGGTTTCCCGGGGAGCTGTTTTTT. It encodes CASSGGFPGELFF.

CDR3 residues: CASSLDVGTQYF. The CDR3 nucleotides are TGTGCCAGCTCACTAGATGTGGGTACGCAGTATTTT. The genes are TRBV7-2 and TRBJ2-3, with D maybe TRBD2 (5 bases). Looked up from germline, CDR1 is SGHTA and CDR2 is FQGNSA. Trimming pared 8 bases from V and 8 bases from J, leaving 14 bases between. This CDR3 is 12 amino acids long.

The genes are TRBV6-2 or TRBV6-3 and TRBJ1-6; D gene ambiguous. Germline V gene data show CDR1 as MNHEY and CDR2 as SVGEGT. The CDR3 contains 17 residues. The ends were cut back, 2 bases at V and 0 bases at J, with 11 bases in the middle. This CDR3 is CASSYLSGSSYNSPLHF. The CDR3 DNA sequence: TGTGCCAGCAGTTACCTTTCGGGGAGCTCCTATAATTCACCCCTCCACTTT.

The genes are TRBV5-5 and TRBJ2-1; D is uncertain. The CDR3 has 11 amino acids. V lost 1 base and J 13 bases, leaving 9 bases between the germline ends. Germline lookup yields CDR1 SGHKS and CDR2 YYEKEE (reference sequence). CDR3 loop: CASSLTLIQFF. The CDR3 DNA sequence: TGTGCCAGCAGCTTGACGCTCATTCAGTTCTTC. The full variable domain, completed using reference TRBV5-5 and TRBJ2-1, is DAGVTQSPTHLIKTRGQQVTLRCSPISGHKSVSWYQQVLGQGPQFIFQYYEKEERGRGNFPDRFSARQFPNYSSELNVNALLLGDSALYLCASSLTLIQFFGPGTRLTVL.

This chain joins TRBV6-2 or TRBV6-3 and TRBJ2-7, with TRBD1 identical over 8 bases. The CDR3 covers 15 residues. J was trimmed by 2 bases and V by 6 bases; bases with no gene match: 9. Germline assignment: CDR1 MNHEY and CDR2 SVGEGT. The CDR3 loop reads CASSPIRTGPYEQYF. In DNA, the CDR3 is TGTGCCAGCAGCCCAATTCGGACAGGGCCCTACGAGCAGTACTTC.

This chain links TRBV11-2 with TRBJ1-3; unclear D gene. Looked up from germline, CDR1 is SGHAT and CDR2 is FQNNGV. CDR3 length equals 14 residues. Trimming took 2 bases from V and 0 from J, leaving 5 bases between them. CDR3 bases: TGTGCCAGCAGCTTATCGACCTCTGGAAACACCATATATTTT. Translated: CASSLSTSGNTIYF.

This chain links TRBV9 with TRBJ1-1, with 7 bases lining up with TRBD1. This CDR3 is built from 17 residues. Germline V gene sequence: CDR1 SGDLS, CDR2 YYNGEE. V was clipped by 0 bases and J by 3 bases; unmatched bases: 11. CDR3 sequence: CASSVATLGRGDTEAFF. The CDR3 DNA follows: TGTGCCAGCAGCGTAGCTACGTTGGGCAGGGGGGACACTGAAGCTTTCTTT. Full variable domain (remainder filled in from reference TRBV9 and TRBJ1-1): DSGVTQTPKHLITATGQRVTLRCSPRSGDLSVYWYQQSLDQGLQFLIQYYNGEERAKGNILERFSAQQFPDLHSELNLSSLELGDSALYFCASSVATLGRGDTEAFFGQGTRLTVV.